The 8 T cell receptor beta chains presented below share a single source sample, sequenced in a study of T cells after yellow fever vaccination. TCRdb recomputed calls from the 5' RACE reads with MiXCR, one row per CDR3 protein. The sample has hundreds of thousands of distinct CDR3 sequences; roughly 14% are singletons. Sequenced here: PBMCs, sampled on the day of the yellow fever booster vaccination. The source is a man aged 25-45 years who received the YFV17D yellow fever vaccine.

The sample holds many counts of this clonotype. This chain joins TRBV12-5 and TRBJ2-5; D not resolved. CDR3 length: 11 amino acids. Germline assignment: CDR1 LGHNT and CDR2 FRNRAP. The V end was cut by 1 base, the J end by 9 bases, with 6 bases between. The CDR3: CASGLEVAQYF. The DNA for the CDR3 is TGTGCTAGTGGTTTGGAGGTAGCCCAGTACTTC.

The chain has TRBV6-5 and TRBJ2-7; 8 bases are shared with TRBD1. CDR3 length: 15 residues. J gave up 4 bases and V 4 bases, and 9 bases lay outside the gene matches. The V gene's germline CDR1 is MNHEY and CDR2 SVGAGI. The CDR3 loop reads CASSFLDRGDYEQYF. CDR3 nucleotide sequence: TGTGCCAGCAGTTTTCTCGACAGGGGAGATTACGAGCAGTACTTC.

J is TRBJ2-5 and V is TRBV12-3 or TRBV12-4; 9 bases map to TRBD1. This CDR3 spans 15 amino acids. The J segment lost 5 bases and the V segment lost 6 bases, leaving 10 bases of the junction unmatched. The CDR3 DNA sequence: TGTGCCAGCAGAGGGGGACAGGGACGAAGTGAGACCCAGTACTTC. It specifies CASRGGQGRSETQYF.

V is TRBV19 and J is TRBJ2-7, with 7 nucleotides matching TRBD2. Germline CDR1 is LNHDA and CDR2 is SQIVND (reference sequence). This CDR3 has 13 residues. After removal of 1 base from V and 6 bases from J, the junction contained 3 bases not matched to a gene. The CDR3 sequence: CASSIVSSGEQYF. As DNA, the CDR3 is TGTGCCAGTAGTATAGTTTCTAGCGGCGAGCAGTACTTC.

This clonotype was counted many times. The V gene is TRBV20-1, the J gene TRBJ1-1; tentatively, D is TRBD1 (6 bases). Germline CDR1 reads DFQATT; CDR2 reads SNEGSKA (reference sequence). Trimming stripped 4 bases from V and 0 bases from J, with 15 bases between. The CDR3 length is 15 residues. CDR3 amino acids: CSAIRTVNLNTEAFF. CDR3 nucleotides: TGCAGTGCTATCCGGACAGTAAACCTGAACACTGAAGCTTTCTTT.

This clonotype has at least ten counts. The chain joins TRBV5-1 to TRBJ2-7; 10 bases map to TRBD2. The CDR3 totals 15 residues. Trimming took 4 bases from V and 6 from J; bases not matched to a gene: 10. Germline CDR1 SGHRS, CDR2 YFSETQ. The CDR3 DNA sequence: TGCGCCAGCAGCGTCTCACTAGCGGGATACCCCGAGCAGTACTTC. Translating it yields CASSVSLAGYPEQYF.

This clonotype occurred many times. The V gene is TRBV5-4, the J gene TRBJ2-1, with 14 positions matching TRBD2. Unmatched junction bases numbered 4, after V lost 4 bases and J lost 7 bases. CDR3 length equals 15 residues. Germline CDR1 and CDR2: SGHNT and YYREEE (reference sequence). CDR3 DNA sequence: TGTGCCAGCAGCCTGGGGACTAGCGGGAGAAATGAGCAGTTCTTC. It is translated as CASSLGTSGRNEQFF.

The chain carries TRBV7-6 and TRBJ1-5, with TRBD1 identical over 11 bases. With 5 bases clipped from V and 4 bases from J, the junction kept 4 bases outside the gene matches. The CDR3 extends over 15 amino acids. From germline, CDR1 is SGHVS and CDR2 FNYEAQ. The CDR3: CASSMGQGGNQPQHF. The CDR3 DNA follows: TGTGCCAGCAGCATGGGACAGGGGGGGAATCAGCCCCAGCATTTT.